This entry describes one T cell receptor (beta chain). The entry originates in a study of blood T cell repertoires in COVID-19. Study in general: Acute-phase and convalescent COVID-19 samples originated in the United States, Italy and Spain. Sources were T cells, B-cell-depleted T cells, or PBMCs; the material itself was cDNA or gDNA.

The CDR3 extends over 11 amino acids. The V gene's germline CDR1 is GTSNPN and CDR2 SVGIG (reference sequence). Trimming at V came to 5 bases and at J to 7 bases, leaving 2 bases not matched to a gene. In the original workflow: Researchers report that nucleated cell counts were estimated from reference gene primer amplification. The assay was immunoSEQ multiplex PCR, and TCRdb's table has in-frame clones only and misses some. That table supplies the V and J calls and clone size; D and trimming were determined from the DNA. The repertoire holds approximately 84,000 clones, roughly 90% seen once, with roughly 1.5% in the top ten.

The sequenced sample consisted of peripheral blood. The source is a human donor with active COVID-19. The donor label of this sample is uncertain. V and J are TRBV30 and TRBJ1-2; TRBD1 agrees at 9 bases. The CDR3 region is CAWPQGAGYTF. As DNA, the CDR3 is TGTGCCTGGCCACAGGGGGCTGGCTACACCTTC.